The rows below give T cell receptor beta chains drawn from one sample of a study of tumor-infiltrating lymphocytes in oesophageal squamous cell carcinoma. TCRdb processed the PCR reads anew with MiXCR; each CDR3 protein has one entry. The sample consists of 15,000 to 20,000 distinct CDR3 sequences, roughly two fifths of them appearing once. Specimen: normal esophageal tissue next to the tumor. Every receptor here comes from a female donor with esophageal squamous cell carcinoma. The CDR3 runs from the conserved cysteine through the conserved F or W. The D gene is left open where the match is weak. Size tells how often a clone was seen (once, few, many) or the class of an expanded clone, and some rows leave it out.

cdr3_nt: TGTGCCAGCAGCCGGGAAACAGGGGTTAGTTCACCCCTCCACTTC
cdr3_aa: CASSRETGVSSPLHF
d_call: TRBD1
j_call: TRBJ2-1
clone_size: NA
v_call: TRBV7-4

cdr3_nt: TGTGCCAGCAGCGCAGGGACTAGCGGGACTGAGCAGTTCTTC
cdr3_aa: CASSAGTSGTEQFF
d_call: TRBD2
j_call: TRBJ2-1
clone_size: NA
v_call: TRBV9

cdr3_nt: TGTGCCAGCAGTTACAACGGCAGAGGGAACGAGCAGTACTTC
cdr3_aa: CASSYNGRGNEQYF
d_call: NA
j_call: TRBJ2-7
clone_size: NA
v_call: TRBV6-1

cdr3_nt: TGCAGTGCTAGACACAGGGGAAAATTGGATCAGCCCCAGCATTTT
cdr3_aa: CSARHRGKLDQPQHF
d_call: TRBD1
j_call: TRBJ1-5
clone_size: once
v_call: TRBV20-1

cdr3_nt: TGTGCTAGCAGCTTAGGTAGCGGGTTTGGTAATGAGCAGTTCTTC
cdr3_aa: CASSLGSGFGNEQFF
d_call: TRBD2
j_call: TRBJ2-1
clone_size: few
v_call: TRBV7-6

cdr3_nt: TGTGCCACCTATGGGGGGACGGTTGCTTGGGAGCAGTACTTC
cdr3_aa: CATYGGTVAWEQYF
d_call: NA
j_call: TRBJ2-7
clone_size: NA
v_call: TRBV28

cdr3_nt: TGTGCCAGCAGCTTAGAGCCAGCGGGGGGGTGGGGTGAGCAGTTCTTC
cdr3_aa: CASSLEPAGGWGEQFF
d_call: TRBD2
j_call: TRBJ2-1
clone_size: few
v_call: TRBV7-2

cdr3_nt: TGTGCCAGCAGTTACTCTGGCAAAAGCACAGATACGCAGTATTTT
cdr3_aa: CASSYSGKSTDTQYF
d_call: NA
j_call: TRBJ2-3
clone_size: medium-sized
v_call: TRBV6-6

cdr3_nt: TGTGCCAGCAGTTACGCCATCCGGGACGAGCAGTACTTC
cdr3_aa: CASSYAIRDEQYF
d_call: NA
j_call: TRBJ2-7
clone_size: NA
v_call: TRBV6-9

cdr3_nt: TGTGCCAGCAGCTTAGTAGGGGAGGGCAATCAGCCCCAGCATTTT
cdr3_aa: CASSLVGEGNQPQHF
d_call: NA
j_call: TRBJ1-5
clone_size: NA
v_call: TRBV7-2

cdr3_nt: TGTGCCAGCAGCCGGGACAGCTACGAGCAGTACTTC
cdr3_aa: CASSRDSYEQYF
d_call: TRBD1
j_call: TRBJ2-7
clone_size: NA
v_call: TRBV13

cdr3_nt: TGTGCCAGCAGCTTAGTCGGGGGGCTCCCAGGTTCTGGAAACACCATATATTTT
cdr3_aa: CASSLVGGLPGSGNTIYF
d_call: NA
j_call: TRBJ1-3
clone_size: many
v_call: TRBV11-3

cdr3_nt: TGTGCCAGCAGTTTTCAACAGGTCATGAACACTGAAGCTTTCTTT
cdr3_aa: CASSFQQVMNTEAFF
d_call: NA
j_call: TRBJ1-1
clone_size: NA
v_call: TRBV6-1

cdr3_nt: TGCGCCAGCAGCCAAGAGTTAGCGGGGGGATTGGACGAGCAGTACTTC
cdr3_aa: CASSQELAGGLDEQYF
d_call: TRBD2
j_call: TRBJ2-7
clone_size: few
v_call: TRBV4-1

cdr3_nt: TGTGCCAGCAGCTTGGACAGGGGGTACTACGAGCAGTACTTC
cdr3_aa: CASSLDRGYYEQYF
d_call: TRBD1
j_call: TRBJ2-7
clone_size: few
v_call: TRBV7-2

cdr3_nt: TGTGCCAGCAGTTTGACTCAGGGGGCCTCCTACAATGAGCAGTTCTTC
cdr3_aa: CASSLTQGASYNEQFF
d_call: TRBD1
j_call: TRBJ2-1
clone_size: NA
v_call: TRBV6-1

cdr3_nt: TGTGCTAGTGGTTTGGGGGGGAACACTGAAGCTTTCTTT
cdr3_aa: CASGLGGNTEAFF
d_call: NA
j_call: TRBJ1-1
clone_size: many
v_call: TRBV12-5

cdr3_nt: TGTGCCAGCAGCTTAGGGGGGAGTAGGAATGAGCAGTTCTTC
cdr3_aa: CASSLGGSRNEQFF
d_call: NA
j_call: TRBJ2-1
clone_size: large
v_call: TRBV7-9

cdr3_nt: TGTGCCAGTAGTACGTCCGTGACGTTGACTGGGGTGTTCTTC
cdr3_aa: CASSTSVTLTGVFF
d_call: NA
j_call: TRBJ2-7
clone_size: NA
v_call: TRBV19

cdr3_nt: TGTGCCAGCAGTTACTGGCCGGGACAAAACACTGAAGCTTTCTTT
cdr3_aa: CASSYWPGQNTEAFF
d_call: NA
j_call: TRBJ1-1
clone_size: many
v_call: TRBV6-6

cdr3_nt: TGTGCCAGCAGTCCAGGACAGGGAAACACCATATATTTT
cdr3_aa: CASSPGQGNTIYF
d_call: NA
j_call: TRBJ1-3
clone_size: NA
v_call: TRBV28

cdr3_nt: TGTGCCAGCTCACCTCTAGCGACCGGGGAGCTGTTTTTT
cdr3_aa: CASSPLATGELFF
d_call: NA
j_call: TRBJ2-2
clone_size: NA
v_call: TRBV18

cdr3_nt: TGTGCCAGCAGCTTAACGGCAGGGGGCGGTTACGAGCAGTACTTC
cdr3_aa: CASSLTAGGGYEQYF
d_call: TRBD1
j_call: TRBJ2-7
clone_size: few
v_call: TRBV7-3

cdr3_nt: TGTGCCAGCAGCTTAACGGACAGGTCAGATACGCAGTATTTT
cdr3_aa: CASSLTDRSDTQYF
d_call: TRBD1
j_call: TRBJ2-3
clone_size: NA
v_call: TRBV7-3

cdr3_nt: TGTGCCAGCAGCTTAGTGGACAGCTATGGCTACACCTTC
cdr3_aa: CASSLVDSYGYTF
d_call: NA
j_call: TRBJ1-2
clone_size: NA
v_call: TRBV7-2

cdr3_nt: TGTGCCAGCAGCTTATACGGAGCGGGAGTGGACAATGAGCAGTTCTTC
cdr3_aa: CASSLYGAGVDNEQFF
d_call: TRBD2
j_call: TRBJ2-1
clone_size: NA
v_call: TRBV7-3

cdr3_nt: TGTGTCACAGGGGTTCAAGAGACCCAGTACTTC
cdr3_aa: CVTGVQETQYF
d_call: TRBD1
j_call: TRBJ2-5
clone_size: NA
v_call: TRBV7-6

cdr3_nt: TGTGCCAGCAGTTTTTTGGGACAGAACACTGAAGCTTTCTTT
cdr3_aa: CASSFLGQNTEAFF
d_call: NA
j_call: TRBJ1-1
clone_size: NA
v_call: TRBV12-3/TRBV12-4

cdr3_nt: TGTGCCAGCGCTCGACAGGGGACCTACTACGAGCAGTACTTC
cdr3_aa: CASARQGTYYEQYF
d_call: TRBD1
j_call: TRBJ2-7
clone_size: medium-sized
v_call: TRBV6-1

cdr3_nt: TGTGCCAGCAGCCCCGGGACAGATCGGTCTATCTACGAGCAGTTCTTC
cdr3_aa: CASSPGTDRSIYEQFF
d_call: TRBD1
j_call: TRBJ2-1
clone_size: once
v_call: TRBV5-3

cdr3_nt: TGTGCCAGCAGTTTAGGGGGGAGTCAGCCCCAGCATTTT
cdr3_aa: CASSLGGSQPQHF
d_call: NA
j_call: TRBJ1-5
clone_size: NA
v_call: TRBV12-3/TRBV12-4

cdr3_nt: TGTGCCAGCAGCCAGCAGACTAGCGGGCTTTACAATGAGCAGTTCTTC
cdr3_aa: CASSQQTSGLYNEQFF
d_call: TRBD2
j_call: TRBJ2-1
clone_size: many
v_call: TRBV14

cdr3_nt: TGTGCCAGCAGTTTAGCGGGGGCCTCCTACGAGCAGTACTTC
cdr3_aa: CASSLAGASYEQYF
d_call: NA
j_call: TRBJ2-7
clone_size: NA
v_call: TRBV28

cdr3_nt: TGTGCCAGCAGCTTACGCCCGGGACCTTCGAACACCGGGGAGCTGTTTTTT
cdr3_aa: CASSLRPGPSNTGELFF
d_call: NA
j_call: TRBJ2-2
clone_size: medium-sized
v_call: TRBV7-3

cdr3_nt: TGTGCCACCAGTGGTGCATCAGATAACTATGGCTACACCTTC
cdr3_aa: CATSGASDNYGYTF
d_call: NA
j_call: TRBJ1-2
clone_size: once
v_call: TRBV24-1

cdr3_nt: TGTGCCAGCACCCCCAGGGGGTACCACAATGAGCAGTTCTTC
cdr3_aa: CASTPRGYHNEQFF
d_call: TRBD1
j_call: TRBJ2-1
clone_size: many
v_call: TRBV14

cdr3_nt: TGTGCCAGCAGTAATCCGGGACTACTCACAGATACGCAGTATTTT
cdr3_aa: CASSNPGLLTDTQYF
d_call: TRBD2
j_call: TRBJ2-3
clone_size: NA
v_call: TRBV12-3/TRBV12-4

cdr3_nt: TGTGCCAGCAGTCAAGAGAGAAGGGGAGGGGGTATAAGGAATCAGCCCCAGCATTTT
cdr3_aa: CASSQERRGGGIRNQPQHF
d_call: NA
j_call: TRBJ1-5
clone_size: few
v_call: TRBV6-1

cdr3_nt: TGTGCCAGCAGCAAACAGGGGGCGTGGGAGGATACGCAGTATTTT
cdr3_aa: CASSKQGAWEDTQYF
d_call: TRBD1
j_call: TRBJ2-3
clone_size: NA
v_call: TRBV9

cdr3_nt: TGTGCCAGCAGTGAAAGACAGACCTACGAGCAGTACTTC
cdr3_aa: CASSERQTYEQYF
d_call: NA
j_call: TRBJ2-7
clone_size: NA
v_call: TRBV6-1

cdr3_nt: TGTGCCAGCAGCTTAGGGTTCGATTCACCCCTCCACTTC
cdr3_aa: CASSLGFDSPLHF
d_call: NA
j_call: TRBJ2-4
clone_size: NA
v_call: TRBV7-8

cdr3_nt: TGTGCCAGCAGCTCGGGACTAGCGAGGGGGAATGAGCAGTACTTC
cdr3_aa: CASSSGLARGNEQYF
d_call: TRBD2
j_call: TRBJ2-7
clone_size: many
v_call: TRBV7-9

cdr3_nt: TGTGCCAGCAGTCCCGGCCGGGGCTTGAACACCGGGGAGCTGTTTTTT
cdr3_aa: CASSPGRGLNTGELFF
d_call: NA
j_call: TRBJ2-2
clone_size: medium-sized
v_call: TRBV7-9

cdr3_nt: TGTGCCAGCAGCGTGACACTTGGGGAGACCCAGTACTTC
cdr3_aa: CASSVTLGETQYF
d_call: NA
j_call: TRBJ2-5
clone_size: NA
v_call: TRBV7-2

cdr3_nt: TGTGCCAGCAGACAAACAGTACTAGCTGCGAGCTCCAACAATGAGCAGTTCTTC
cdr3_aa: CASRQTVLAASSNNEQFF
d_call: NA
j_call: TRBJ2-1
clone_size: NA
v_call: TRBV6-8

cdr3_nt: TGCGCCAGCAGTGATGCGGGGGAAGAGACCCAGTACTTC
cdr3_aa: CASSDAGEETQYF
d_call: TRBD2
j_call: TRBJ2-5
clone_size: NA
v_call: TRBV10-2

cdr3_nt: TGTGCCATCAAGGGTGCGTCTCTCTCCTACAATGAGCAGTTCTTC
cdr3_aa: CAIKGASLSYNEQFF
d_call: NA
j_call: TRBJ2-1
clone_size: once
v_call: TRBV7-8

cdr3_nt: TGTGCCTGGAGTGTTTCCTACGAGCAGTACTTC
cdr3_aa: CAWSVSYEQYF
d_call: NA
j_call: TRBJ2-7
clone_size: NA
v_call: TRBV30

cdr3_nt: TGTGCCAGCAGCCAAGAGTATAATAGCGCTTCCTACGAGCAGTACTTC
cdr3_aa: CASSQEYNSASYEQYF
d_call: NA
j_call: TRBJ2-7
clone_size: many
v_call: TRBV4-2

cdr3_nt: TGTGCCAGCAGCTTGTTTGCAGGGACAGATACGCAGTATTTT
cdr3_aa: CASSLFAGTDTQYF
d_call: NA
j_call: TRBJ2-3
clone_size: many
v_call: TRBV5-4

cdr3_nt: TGTGCCAGCACCCCCGATAGTTCCTACAATGAGCAGTTCTTC
cdr3_aa: CASTPDSSYNEQFF
d_call: NA
j_call: TRBJ2-1
clone_size: NA
v_call: TRBV7-3

cdr3_nt: TGTGCCAGCAGCGCGGTTAGCTCCTACAATGAGCAGTTCTTC
cdr3_aa: CASSAVSSYNEQFF
d_call: NA
j_call: TRBJ2-1
clone_size: NA
v_call: TRBV7-2

cdr3_nt: TGTGCCAGCAGGCTCTCCCTTCGAGGTGAGCAGTTCTTC
cdr3_aa: CASRLSLRGEQFF
d_call: NA
j_call: TRBJ2-1
clone_size: medium-sized
v_call: TRBV6-1

cdr3_nt: TGTGCCACCAGTGCCCTAGGAGAGGACAGCTCTGGGGCCAACGTCCTGACTTTC
cdr3_aa: CATSALGEDSSGANVLTF
d_call: NA
j_call: TRBJ2-6
clone_size: NA
v_call: TRBV24-1

cdr3_nt: TGTGCCATCAGTGGGCAACCCGGACCCACCGGGGAGCTGTTTTTT
cdr3_aa: CAISGQPGPTGELFF
d_call: NA
j_call: TRBJ2-2
clone_size: NA
v_call: TRBV10-3

cdr3_nt: TGTGCCAGCAGCGACCGGACAGCTCCCTACGAGCAGTACTTC
cdr3_aa: CASSDRTAPYEQYF
d_call: NA
j_call: TRBJ2-7
clone_size: many
v_call: TRBV5-4

cdr3_nt: TGTGCCAGTAGTAATCTCAACAGGGGACCGACTGGAAACACCATATATTTT
cdr3_aa: CASSNLNRGPTGNTIYF
d_call: TRBD1
j_call: TRBJ1-3
clone_size: few
v_call: TRBV19

cdr3_nt: TGTGCCAGCAGCTTAAACAGGGTTCAAGAGACCCAGTACTTC
cdr3_aa: CASSLNRVQETQYF
d_call: NA
j_call: TRBJ2-5
clone_size: NA
v_call: TRBV11-2

cdr3_nt: TGTGCCAGCAGTTTACCCGGGACAGGGGATTCCTACGAGCAGTACTTC
cdr3_aa: CASSLPGTGDSYEQYF
d_call: TRBD1
j_call: TRBJ2-7
clone_size: NA
v_call: TRBV28

cdr3_nt: TGCGCCAGCAGTGAGTCGTTTGGGAGAAATGAGCAGTTCTTC
cdr3_aa: CASSESFGRNEQFF
d_call: NA
j_call: TRBJ2-1
clone_size: NA
v_call: TRBV10-1